The 18 T cell receptor beta chains reported below all come from one sample, sequenced in a study of response to subunit inactivated influenza vaccine. MiXCR, applied by TCRdb to the RT-PCR reads, yields one record per CDR3 protein. The sample holds more than 700,000 distinct CDR3 sequences, approximately 22% seen once. The sequenced sample was PBMCs from blood, obtained 5 days after vaccination. All receptors derive from a man in his fifties who received an inactivated influenza vaccine.

V and J are TRBV6-1 and TRBJ2-6; 7 bases map to TRBD1. Per the germline V gene, CDR1 is MNHNS and CDR2 is SASEGT. With 6 bases clipped from V and 0 bases from J, the junction kept 5 bases outside the gene matches. The CDR3 extends over 16 amino acids. The CDR3 sequence is CASRRDSTSGANVLTF. As DNA, the CDR3 is TGTGCCAGCAGGAGGGACAGTACCTCTGGGGCCAACGTCCTGACTTTC.

A few counts support this clonotype. The chain combines TRBV5-1 with TRBJ2-7; weak D call: TRBD1 (7 bases). This CDR3 is built from 14 residues. Per the germline V gene, CDR1 is SGHRS and CDR2 is YFSETQ. V lost 4 bases, J lost 3 bases, and 14 bases lay in between. The CDR3 sequence is CASSAGQRNYEQYF. As DNA, the CDR3 is TGCGCCAGCAGCGCGGGACAGAGGAACTACGAGCAGTACTTC.

V gene TRBV12-3 or TRBV12-4 combines with J gene TRBJ2-1, with 9 bases fitting TRBD2. The CDR3 length is 16 residues. J lost 8 bases, V lost 7 bases, and 15 bases had no gene match. CDR3 amino acids: CASTPRASGRSHEQFF. CDR3 in DNA: TGTGCCAGCACCCCCCGAGCGAGCGGGAGGTCGCATGAGCAGTTCTTC.

The rearrangement uses TRBV4-2 and TRBJ1-1; tentative D call: TRBD1 (5 bases). CDR1 and CDR2 from the germline V gene are LGHNA and YNFKEQ. The CDR3 covers 15 residues. V was pared by 0 bases and J by 5 bases, with 13 bases between. CDR3 sequence (DNA): TGTGCCAGCAGCCAAGATCCGGGAGGGGCGACTGAAGCTTTCTTT. Residues: CASSQDPGGATEAFF.

This clonotype was counted between two and nine times. J is TRBJ2-1 and V is TRBV20-1; 10 positions match TRBD2. The germline V gene has CDR1 DFQATT and CDR2 SNEGSKA (reference sequence). The V and J ends lost 3 bases and 2 bases, in that order; junction bases with no gene match: 7. The CDR3 spans 16 residues. The CDR3 nucleotides are TGCAGTGCTAGGGAGGTACTAGCGGGGACCTACAATGAGCAGTTCTTC. Its translation is CSAREVLAGTYNEQFF.

This clonotype was counted a few times. The chain employs TRBV19 and TRBJ2-1, with TRBD1 matching over 9 bases. V lost 4 bases and J lost 4; bases outside the gene matches: 8. Germline V gene sequence: CDR1 LNHDA, CDR2 SQIVND (reference sequence). The CDR3 extends over 16 amino acids. Written as DNA, the CDR3 is TGTGCCAGTAGTACCCCCGGGACAGGGACATACAATGAGCAGTTCTTC. It specifies CASSTPGTGTYNEQFF.

A few counts support this clonotype. The V gene is TRBV5-6, the J gene TRBJ1-3; D is ambiguous. There are 15 residues in the CDR3. V lost 4 bases and J lost 8, with 19 bases in between. In germline, CDR1 is SGHDT, CDR2 YYEEEE. The CDR3 DNA is TGTGCCAGCAGCCGACCCTCTGGCCCTACGGACACCATATATTTT. It translates to CASSRPSGPTDTIYF.

This CDR3 is CAYQGSMVHRERYNEQFF. For the CDR3, the DNA is TGTGCTTATCAAGGTAGCATGGTGCACCGAGAGCGATACAATGAGCAGTTCTTC. The rearrangement uses TRBV11-1 and TRBJ2-1; D ambiguous. Germline V gene data show CDR1 as SGHAT and CDR2 as FQDESV (reference sequence). CDR3 length: 18 amino acids. Full variable domain (missing parts from reference TRBV11-1 and TRBJ2-1): EAEVAQSPRYKITEKSQAVAFWCDPISGHATLYWYRQILGQGPELLVQFQDESVVDDSQLPKDRFSAERLKGVDSTLKIQPAELGDSAMYLCAYQGSMVHRERYNEQFFGPGTRLTVL.

This clonotype was picked up many times. V and J are TRBV12-3 or TRBV12-4 and TRBJ1-2; D call uncertain. The CDR3 extends over 14 amino acids. V dropped 3 bases and J dropped 4 bases, with 12 bases sitting between them. The DNA of the CDR3 is TGTGCCAGCAGTTTGCGGGTAGAGGGCTATGGCTACACCTTC. This sequence encodes CASSLRVEGYGYTF.

The chain combines TRBV4-1 with TRBJ2-1; no firm D call. Germline lookup yields CDR1 MGHRA and CDR2 YSYEKL. Trimming stripped 3 bases from V and 8 bases from J, with 5 bases between. The CDR3 has 11 amino acids. The CDR3 reads CASSQEYEQFF. DNA of the CDR3: TGCGCCAGCAGCCAGGAATATGAGCAGTTCTTC.

This clonotype was seen ten or more times. The junction departs from the called germline gene at one end, perhaps through a read error. This rearrangement joins TRBV4-3 to TRBJ2-3; no reliable D call. Germline-derived CDR1 and CDR2 are LGHNA and YSLEER. This CDR3 contains 11 residues. The CDR3 bases are TGTGCCAGCAGTCAAGGAGATACGCAGTATTTT. Its translation is CASSQGDTQYF.

The chain has TRBV12-3 or TRBV12-4 and TRBJ1-2; unclear D gene. The CDR3 extends over 12 amino acids. The ends were cut back, 8 bases at V and 2 bases at J, with 9 bases in the middle. CDR3 protein: CASGGRNYGYTF. The CDR3 nucleotides read TGTGCCAGCGGAGGGAGGAACTATGGCTACACCTTC.

V is TRBV15 and J is TRBJ2-5; the match to TRBD1 covers 7 bases. Trimming removed 3 bases from V and 2 bases from J; junction bases left unmatched: 12. The CDR3 consists of 17 residues. Germline CDR1 and CDR2: LNHNV and YYDKDF (reference sequence). In DNA form, the CDR3 reads TGTGCCACCAGCAGCCCCCCCCTAGAGGACAGGCAAGAGACCCAGTACTTC. Its protein product is CATSSPPLEDRQETQYF. Complete variable domain (other parts from reference TRBV15 and TRBJ2-5): DAMVIQNPRYQVTQFGKPVTLSCSQTLNHNVMYWYQQKSSQAPKLLFHYYDKDFNNEADTPDNFQSRRPNTSFCFLDIRSPGLGDTAMYLCATSSPPLEDRQETQYFGPGTRLLVL.

To note about this clonotype: Here the CDR3 omits its conserved ending phenylalanine or tryptophan, so a read error is the likely source. V is TRBV27 and J is TRBJ2-3, with D tentatively TRBD2 (6 bases). Per the germline V gene, CDR1 is MNHEY and CDR2 is SMNVEV (reference sequence). The CDR3 runs to 16 residues. Trimming removed 0 bases at V and 1 base at J, with 11 bases between. The CDR3 nucleotides read TGTGCCAGCAGTTTATCACCCGGGAGCGGCACAGATACGCAGTATCTT. Its protein product is CASSLSPGSGTDTQYL.

The chain is built from TRBV3-1 and TRBJ2-5, with D maybe TRBD2 (6 bases). This CDR3 has 14 residues. Trimming removed 7 bases from V and 7 bases from J, with 19 bases in between. Germline V CDR1 and CDR2: LGHDT, YNNKEL (reference sequence). The CDR3 region is CASNQAGSGGTQYF. In DNA, the CDR3 is TGTGCCAGCAACCAGGCGGGTAGCGGAGGGACCCAGTACTTC.

This clonotype was counted only a few times. V usage is TRBV10-3 and J usage is TRBJ1-1; no clear D. The V and J ends lost 7 bases and 1 base respectively, with 10 bases between them. The CDR3 has 13 amino acids. Germline CDR1 is ENHRY and CDR2 is SYGVKD. The CDR3 is CAINDRENTEAFF. The CDR3 DNA follows: TGTGCCATCAATGACCGGGAGAACACTGAAGCTTTCTTT.

This clonotype was counted only a few times. The chain couples TRBV20-1 to TRBJ2-2; 7 bases are shared with TRBD2. Unmatched junction bases numbered 3, after V lost 5 bases and J lost 0 bases. Per the germline V gene, CDR1 is DFQATT and CDR2 is SNEGSKA (reference sequence). This CDR3 has 14 amino acids. In DNA form, the CDR3 reads TGCAGTGCTTTGGGGGGGGCGAACACCGGGGAGCTGTTTTTT. Encoded protein: CSALGGANTGELFF.

The V gene is TRBV15, the J gene TRBJ2-5, with TRBD1 matching 7 bases. Germline V gene lookup returns CDR1 LNHNV and CDR2 YYDKDF (reference sequence). V was pared by 3 bases and J by 2 bases, with 9 bases of the junction left unmatched. The CDR3 contains 16 residues. The CDR3 DNA reads as TGTGCCACCAGCAGCCTTCTCGGGACAGAACAAGAGACCCAGTACTTC. Protein sequence: CATSSLLGTEQETQYF. Variable domain in full (rest from reference TRBV15 and TRBJ2-5): DAMVIQNPRYQVTQFGKPVTLSCSQTLNHNVMYWYQQKSSQAPKLLFHYYDKDFNNEADTPDNFQSRRPNTSFCFLDIRSPGLGDTAMYLCATSSLLGTEQETQYFGPGTRLLVL.